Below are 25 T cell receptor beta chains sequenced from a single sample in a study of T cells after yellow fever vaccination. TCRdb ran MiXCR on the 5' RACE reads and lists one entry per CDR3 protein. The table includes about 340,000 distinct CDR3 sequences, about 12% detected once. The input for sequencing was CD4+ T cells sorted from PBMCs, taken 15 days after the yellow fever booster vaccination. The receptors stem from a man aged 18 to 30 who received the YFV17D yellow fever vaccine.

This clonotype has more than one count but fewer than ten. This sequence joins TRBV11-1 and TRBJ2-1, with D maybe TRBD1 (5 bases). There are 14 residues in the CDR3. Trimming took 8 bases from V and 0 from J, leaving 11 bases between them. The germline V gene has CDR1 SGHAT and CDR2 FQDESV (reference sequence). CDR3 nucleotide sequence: TGTGCCAGCGAATCGACAGTCTCCTACAATGAGCAGTTCTTC. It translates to CASESTVSYNEQFF.

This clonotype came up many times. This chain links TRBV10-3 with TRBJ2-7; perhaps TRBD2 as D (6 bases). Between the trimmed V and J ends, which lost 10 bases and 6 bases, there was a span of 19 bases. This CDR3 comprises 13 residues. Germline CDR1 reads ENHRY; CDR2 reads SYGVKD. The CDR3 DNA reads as TGTGCCACGTCAAGGGGAAACGGGGGCGAGCAGTACTTC. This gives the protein CATSRGNGGEQYF.

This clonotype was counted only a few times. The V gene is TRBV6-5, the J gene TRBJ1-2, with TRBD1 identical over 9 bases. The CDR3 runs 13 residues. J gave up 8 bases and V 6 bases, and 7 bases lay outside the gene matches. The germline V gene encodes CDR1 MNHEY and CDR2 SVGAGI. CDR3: CASSQQGARGYTF. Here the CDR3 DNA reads TGTGCCAGCAGCCAACAGGGGGCGCGGGGCTACACCTTC.

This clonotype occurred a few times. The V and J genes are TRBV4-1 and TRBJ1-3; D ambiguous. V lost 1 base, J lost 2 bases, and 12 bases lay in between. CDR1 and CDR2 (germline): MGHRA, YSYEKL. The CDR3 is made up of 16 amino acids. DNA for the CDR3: TGCGCCAGCAGCCAAGGACCGGGCAGTACTGGAAACACCATATATTTT. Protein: CASSQGPGSTGNTIYF.

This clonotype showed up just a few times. This CDR3 is CAISENAGRREQYF. CDR3 bases: TGTGCCATCAGTGAAAACGCAGGGCGGCGCGAGCAGTACTTC. The chain carries TRBV10-3 and TRBJ2-7; the D gene is possibly TRBD1 (5 bases). The CDR3 consists of 14 residues. V shed 3 bases and J shed 6 bases, with 15 bases lying between them. Germline values: CDR1 ENHRY, CDR2 SYGVKD.

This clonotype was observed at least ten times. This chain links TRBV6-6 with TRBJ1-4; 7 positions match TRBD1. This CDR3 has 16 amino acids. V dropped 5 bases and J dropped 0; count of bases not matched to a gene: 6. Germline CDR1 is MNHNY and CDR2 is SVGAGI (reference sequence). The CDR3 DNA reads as TGTGCCAGCAGTCGCCGGACAGGAGCAACTAATGAAAAACTGTTTTTT. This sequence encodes CASSRRTGATNEKLFF.

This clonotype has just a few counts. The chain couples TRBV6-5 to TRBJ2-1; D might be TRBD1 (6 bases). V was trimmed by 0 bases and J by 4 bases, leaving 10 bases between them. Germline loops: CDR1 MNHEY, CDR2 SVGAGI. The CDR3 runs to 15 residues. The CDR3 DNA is TGTGCCAGCAGTTACTCCGGACAGACATACAATGAGCAGTTCTTC. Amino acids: CASSYSGQTYNEQFF.

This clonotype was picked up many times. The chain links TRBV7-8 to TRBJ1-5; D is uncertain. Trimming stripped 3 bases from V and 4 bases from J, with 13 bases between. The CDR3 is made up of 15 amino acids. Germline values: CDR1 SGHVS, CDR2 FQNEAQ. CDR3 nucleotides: TGTGCCAGCAGCTTGGAACCGGGTCGGAATCAGCCCCAGCATTTT. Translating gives CASSLEPGRNQPQHF.

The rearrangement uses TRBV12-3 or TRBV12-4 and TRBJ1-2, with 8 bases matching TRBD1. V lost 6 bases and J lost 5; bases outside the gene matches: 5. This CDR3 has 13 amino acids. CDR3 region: CASREQGGYGYTF. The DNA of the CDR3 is TGTGCCAGCAGAGAACAGGGGGGTTATGGCTACACCTTC.

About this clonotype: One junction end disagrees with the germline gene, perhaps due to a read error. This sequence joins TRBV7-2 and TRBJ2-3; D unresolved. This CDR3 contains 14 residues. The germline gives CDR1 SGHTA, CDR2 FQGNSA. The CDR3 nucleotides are TGTGCCAGCAGCCTCTCGGGTGCACAAGATACGAAGTATTTT. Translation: CASSLSGAQDTKYF.

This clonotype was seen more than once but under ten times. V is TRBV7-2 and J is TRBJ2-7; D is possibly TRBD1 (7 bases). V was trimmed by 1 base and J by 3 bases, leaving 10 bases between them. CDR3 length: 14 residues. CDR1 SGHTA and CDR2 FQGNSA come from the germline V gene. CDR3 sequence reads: CASSLGGTDYEQYV. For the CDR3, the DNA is TGTGCCAGCAGCTTAGGCGGGACAGACTACGAGCAGTACGTC.

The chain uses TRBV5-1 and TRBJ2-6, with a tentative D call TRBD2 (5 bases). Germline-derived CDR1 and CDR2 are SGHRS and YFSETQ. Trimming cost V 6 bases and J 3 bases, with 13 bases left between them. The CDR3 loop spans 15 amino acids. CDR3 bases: TGCGCCAGCAATCCGGGGAATGGTGGGGCCAACGTCCTGACTTTC. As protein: CASNPGNGGANVLTF.

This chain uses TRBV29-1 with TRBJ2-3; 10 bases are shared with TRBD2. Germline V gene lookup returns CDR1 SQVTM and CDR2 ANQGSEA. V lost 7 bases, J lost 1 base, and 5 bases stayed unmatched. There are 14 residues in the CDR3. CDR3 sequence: CSAGLAERTDTQYF. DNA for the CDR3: TGCAGCGCCGGACTAGCGGAGCGCACAGATACGCAGTATTTT.

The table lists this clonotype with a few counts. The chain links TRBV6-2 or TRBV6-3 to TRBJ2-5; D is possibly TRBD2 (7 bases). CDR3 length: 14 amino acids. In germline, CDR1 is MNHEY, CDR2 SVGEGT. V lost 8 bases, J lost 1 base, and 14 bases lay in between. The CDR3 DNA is TGTGCCAGCGCGACAGGCGGGAGCCAAGAGACCCAGTACTTC. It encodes CASATGGSQETQYF.

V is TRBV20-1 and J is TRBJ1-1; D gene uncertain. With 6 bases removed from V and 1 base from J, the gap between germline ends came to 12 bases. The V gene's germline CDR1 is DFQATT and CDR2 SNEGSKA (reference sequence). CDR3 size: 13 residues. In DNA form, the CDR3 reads TGCAGTGCACATCAGACCCCGAACACTGAAGCTTTCTTT. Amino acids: CSAHQTPNTEAFF.

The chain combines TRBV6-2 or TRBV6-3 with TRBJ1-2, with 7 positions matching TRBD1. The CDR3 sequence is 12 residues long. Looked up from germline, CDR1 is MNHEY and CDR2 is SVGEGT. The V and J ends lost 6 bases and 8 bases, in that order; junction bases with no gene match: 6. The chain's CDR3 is CASRDREVGYTF. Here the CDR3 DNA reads TGTGCCAGCAGAGACAGGGAAGTCGGCTACACCTTC.

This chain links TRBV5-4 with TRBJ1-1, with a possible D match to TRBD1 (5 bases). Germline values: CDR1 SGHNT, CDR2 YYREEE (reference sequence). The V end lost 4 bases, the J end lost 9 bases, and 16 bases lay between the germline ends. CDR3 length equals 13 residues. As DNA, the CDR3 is TGTGCCAGCAGCACACAGGCCGGGGAGAAAGCTTTCTTT. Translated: CASSTQAGEKAFF. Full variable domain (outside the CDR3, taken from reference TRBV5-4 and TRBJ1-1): ETGVTQSPTHLIKTRGQQVTLRCSSQSGHNTVSWYQQALGQGPQFIFQYYREEENGRGNFPPRFSGLQFPNYSSELNVNALELDDSALYLCASSTQAGEKAFFGQGTRLTVV.

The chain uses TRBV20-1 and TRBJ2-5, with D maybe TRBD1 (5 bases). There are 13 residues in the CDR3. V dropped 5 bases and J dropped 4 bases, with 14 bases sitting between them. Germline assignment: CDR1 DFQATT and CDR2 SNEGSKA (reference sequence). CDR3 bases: TGCAGTGCTCCGATTCAGGGCGGAGAGACCCAGTACTTC. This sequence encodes CSAPIQGGETQYF.

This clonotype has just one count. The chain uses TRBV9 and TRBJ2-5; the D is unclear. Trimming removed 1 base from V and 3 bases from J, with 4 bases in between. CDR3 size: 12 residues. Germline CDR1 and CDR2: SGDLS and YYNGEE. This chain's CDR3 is CASSVNEETQYF. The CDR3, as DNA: TGTGCCAGCAGCGTAAACGAAGAGACCCAGTACTTC.

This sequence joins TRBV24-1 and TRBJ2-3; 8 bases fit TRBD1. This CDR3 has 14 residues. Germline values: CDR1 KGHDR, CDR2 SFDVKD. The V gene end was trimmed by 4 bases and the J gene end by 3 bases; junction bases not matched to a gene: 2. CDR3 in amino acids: CATSDNRGTDTQYF. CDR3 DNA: TGTGCCACCAGTGACAACAGGGGGACAGATACGCAGTATTTT.

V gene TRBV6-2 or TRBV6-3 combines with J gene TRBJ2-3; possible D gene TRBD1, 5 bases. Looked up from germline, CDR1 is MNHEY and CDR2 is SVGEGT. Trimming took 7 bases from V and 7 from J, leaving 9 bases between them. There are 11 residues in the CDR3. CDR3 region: CASTKGYTQYF. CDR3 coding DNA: TGTGCCAGCACCAAGGGGTATACGCAGTATTTT.

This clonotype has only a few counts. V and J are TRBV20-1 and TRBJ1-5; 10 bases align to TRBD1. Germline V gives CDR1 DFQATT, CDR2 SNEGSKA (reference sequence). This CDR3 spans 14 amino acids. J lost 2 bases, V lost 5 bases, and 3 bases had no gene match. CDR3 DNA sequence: TGCAGTGCTGGGGGGACAGGGGGCAATCAGCCCCAGCATTTT. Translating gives CSAGGTGGNQPQHF.

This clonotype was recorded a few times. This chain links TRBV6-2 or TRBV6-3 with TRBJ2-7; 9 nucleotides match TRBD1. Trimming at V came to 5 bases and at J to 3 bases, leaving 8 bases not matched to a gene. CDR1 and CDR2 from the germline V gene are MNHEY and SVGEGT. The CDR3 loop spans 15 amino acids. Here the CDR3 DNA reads TGTGCCAGCAGTAGGCCGGGACAGGGACTCTACGAGCAGTACTTC. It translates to CASSRPGQGLYEQYF.

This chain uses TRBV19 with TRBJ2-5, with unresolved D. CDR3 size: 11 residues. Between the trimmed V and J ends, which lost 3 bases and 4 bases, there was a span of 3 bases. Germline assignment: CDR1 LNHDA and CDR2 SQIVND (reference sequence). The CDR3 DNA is TGTGCCAGTAGTATGAGAGAGACCCAGTACTTC. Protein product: CASSMRETQYF.

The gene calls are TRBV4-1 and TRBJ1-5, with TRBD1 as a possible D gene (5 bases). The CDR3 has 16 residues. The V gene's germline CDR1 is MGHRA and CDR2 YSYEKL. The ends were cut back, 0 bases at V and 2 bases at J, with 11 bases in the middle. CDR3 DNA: TGCGCCAGCAGCCAAGAGTCGGGCAGGGGCAATCAGCCCCAGCATTTT. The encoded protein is CASSQESGRGNQPQHF.